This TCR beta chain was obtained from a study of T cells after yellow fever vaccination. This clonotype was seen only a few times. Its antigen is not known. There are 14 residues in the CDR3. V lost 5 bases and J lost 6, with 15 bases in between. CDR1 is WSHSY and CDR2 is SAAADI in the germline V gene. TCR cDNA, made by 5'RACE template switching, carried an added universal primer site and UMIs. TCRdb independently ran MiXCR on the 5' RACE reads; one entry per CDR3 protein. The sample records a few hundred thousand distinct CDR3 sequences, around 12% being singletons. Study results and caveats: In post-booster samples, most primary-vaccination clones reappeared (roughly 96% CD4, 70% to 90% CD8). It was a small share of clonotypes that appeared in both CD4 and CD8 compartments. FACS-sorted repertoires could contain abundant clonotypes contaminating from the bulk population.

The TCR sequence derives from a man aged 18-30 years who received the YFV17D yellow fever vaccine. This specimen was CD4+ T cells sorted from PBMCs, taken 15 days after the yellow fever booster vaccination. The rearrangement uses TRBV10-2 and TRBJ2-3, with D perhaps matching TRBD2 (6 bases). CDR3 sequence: CASSTRREEDTQYF. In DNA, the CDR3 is TGCGCCAGCAGTACCCGCAGGGAGGAGGATACGCAGTATTTT.